The text below deals with one T cell receptor beta chain. The antigen is unknown. Profiling relied on immunoSEQ multiplex PCR, and the TCRdb table lists in-frame clones only, not all of them. Among approximately 73,000 clones listed, roughly 95% were seen once. The data were obtained in a study of cytomegalovirus exposure and HLA in healthy donors. Study conclusions and caveats: Rarity held for most TCR sequences, but there were some public TCRs that occurred in many donors. Researchers counted roughly 150 TCR beta chains as cytomegalovirus-associated. The finding came from a later analysis; first-cohort TCR clusters tended to co-occur in the 95 to 150 validation repertoires.

The germline V and J ends were trimmed by 6 bases and 4 bases, with 7 bases remaining between them. The CDR3 covers 13 residues. Germline V gene lookup returns CDR1 MNHEY and CDR2 SVGAGI. The chain recombines TRBV6-5 with TRBJ2-6, with D unclear. The sequenced sample consisted of PBMCs. The sequence was collected from a man aged 18 to 35 in good health and CMV-seronegative. CDR3 in amino acids: CASSPAGANVLTF. The DNA of the CDR3 is TGTGCCAGCAGCCCCGCGGGGGCCAACGTCCTGACTTTC.